The 23 T cell receptor beta chains given below trace back to one sample, sequenced in a study of shared clonotypes between healthy human individuals. Assay used: immunoSEQ multiplex PCR; TCRdb lists only in-frame clones, some missing. Seen here are about 480,000 clones, 60% to 85% observed once, and the top ten hold over 10%. Sequencing was carried out using PBMCs. These receptors came from a woman aged 40 to 50 in good health. Some clones in this sample may be carry-over from other donors' samples.

This chain joins TRBV11-2 and TRBJ2-5; D is ambiguous. There are 15 residues in the CDR3. Germline CDR1 and CDR2: SGHAT and FQNNGV. Trimming removed 5 bases at V and 4 bases at J, with 17 bases between. CDR3 nucleotides: TGTGCCAGCAGCCCCGCTTATAGACGGCGAGAGACCCAGTACTTC. Translated: CASSPAYRRRETQYF.

This chain uses TRBV1 with TRBJ2-3; the table gives TRBD2 as D, unverified against the DNA. TRBV1 is flagged as a pseudogene. This CDR3 is 15 amino acids long. DNA for the CDR3: TGCACCAGCAGCCAGACTAGCGGCCGCACAGATACGCAGTATTTT. Its translation: CTSSQTSGRTDTQYF.

This chain connects TRBV2 to TRBJ1-5; 7 bases fit TRBD1. J was trimmed by 0 bases and V by 0 bases; bases with no gene match: 11. This CDR3 spans 19 amino acids. CDR1 and CDR2 (germline): SNHLY, FYNNEI. The CDR3 region has the DNA TGTGCCAGCAGTGAAGCGGACAGGTTCAGCCGGTATAGCAATCAGCCCCAGCATTTT. It is translated as CASSEADRFSRYSNQPQHF.

This chain connects TRBV28 to TRBJ2-2; no reliable D call. The CDR3 is made up of 14 amino acids. The germline V and J ends were trimmed by 7 bases and 1 base, with 10 bases remaining between them. Germline V gene sequence: CDR1 MDHEN, CDR2 SYDVKM. In nucleotides, the CDR3 is TGTGCCAGCACCTCTATCGAGAACACCGGGGAGCTGTTTTTT. Protein product: CASTSIENTGELFF.

The rearrangement links TRBV30 to TRBJ1-5, with D possibly being TRBD1 (5 bases). The V and J ends lost 2 bases and 7 bases respectively, with 15 bases between them. Germline CDR1 and CDR2: GTSNPN and SVGIG (reference sequence). The CDR3 extends over 14 amino acids. This CDR3 reads CAWSWGGEGQPQHF. The CDR3 nucleotides are TGTGCCTGGAGTTGGGGAGGGGAGGGGCAGCCCCAGCATTTT.

This clone appeared a few times. The chain has TRBV28 and TRBJ2-2; the D is unclear. Per the germline V gene, CDR1 is MDHEN and CDR2 is SYDVKM. The CDR3 extends over 13 amino acids. V was shortened by 4 bases and J by 6 bases, with 9 bases between the two germline ends. The CDR3 region is CASSSTGPGELFF. Written as DNA, the CDR3 is TGTGCCAGCAGTTCAACCGGGCCCGGGGAGCTGTTTTTT. Variable domain in full (rest from reference TRBV28 and TRBJ2-2): DVKVTQSSRYLVKRTGEKVFLECVQDMDHENMFWYRQDPGLGLRLIYFSYDVKMKEKGDIPEGYSVSREKKERFSLILESASTNQTSMYLCASSSTGPGELFFGEGSRLTVL.

This rearrangement joins TRBV28 to TRBJ2-7; 14 bases match TRBD2. This CDR3 is built from 18 residues. The germline V gene has CDR1 MDHEN and CDR2 SYDVKM. V was pared by 6 bases and J by 2 bases, with 12 bases of the junction left unmatched. This CDR3 is CASRQHQTSGRATYEQYF. The CDR3 DNA reads as TGTGCCAGCAGGCAACATCAGACTAGCGGGAGGGCCACCTACGAGCAGTACTTC.

There are many counts of this clone. This chain connects TRBV6-1 to TRBJ2-4, with TRBD1 matching over 7 bases. This CDR3 has 11 residues. Losses at the gene ends were 1 base for V and 15 bases for J; bases not matched to a gene: 3. Per the germline V gene, CDR1 is MNHNS and CDR2 is SASEGT. The CDR3 coding sequence is TGTGCCAGCAGTGAAGAAGGGGGCAGGTACTTC. Protein sequence: CASSEEGGRYF.

This chain connects TRBV27 to TRBJ2-7, with 10 bases that match TRBD2. V was clipped by 2 bases and J by 2 bases; unmatched bases: 9. The CDR3 covers 17 residues. CDR1 is MNHEY and CDR2 is SMNVEV in the germline V gene (reference sequence). The CDR3 bases are TGTGCCAGCAGTTTAAGGCTAGCGGGAGTATCCACCTACGAGCAGTACTTC. The encoded protein is CASSLRLAGVSTYEQYF.

This rearrangement joins TRBV30 to TRBJ2-6; possibly TRBD1 for D (6 bases). Germline V CDR1 and CDR2: GTSNPN, SVGIG (reference sequence). V shed 5 bases and J shed 0 bases, with 14 bases lying between them. This CDR3 has 16 amino acids. DNA for the CDR3: TGTGCCTGGGATAACAGGGCCTACTCTGGGGCCAACGTCCTGACTTTC. It yields the protein CAWDNRAYSGANVLTF.

V and J are TRBV27 and TRBJ2-1; either TRBD1 or TRBD2 may supply D (5 bases each). The CDR3 extends over 14 amino acids. V was pared by 6 bases and J by 8 bases, with 17 bases between. The germline V gene encodes CDR1 MNHEY and CDR2 SMNVEV (reference sequence). Here the CDR3 reads CASSPPLGVDEQFF. CDR3 coding DNA: TGTGCCAGCAGCCCACCCTTGGGGGTCGATGAGCAGTTCTTC.

The chain recombines TRBV11-3 with TRBJ2-7, with D possibly being TRBD2 (5 bases). Trimming left V 0 bases short and J 6 bases short, with 6 bases between. Germline values: CDR1 SGHNT, CDR2 YENEEA. This CDR3 is 12 amino acids long. The CDR3 DNA follows: TGTGCCAGCAGCTTAGATCGGGGCGAGCAGTACTTC. Translated, it gives CASSLDRGEQYF.

In DNA, the CDR3 is TGTGCCAGCAGTGCACAGCGGGATGTACTTTCCTCTGGGGCCAACGTCCTGACTTTC. It codes for CASSAQRDVLSSGANVLTF. The V call is TRBV27, the J call TRBJ2-6, with TRBD2 matching 7 bases. V dropped 5 bases and J dropped 0; count of bases not matched to a gene: 13. There are 19 residues in the CDR3. Germline V gene sequence: CDR1 MNHEY, CDR2 SMNVEV (reference sequence).

The CDR3: CATSRETTPQGTRGYTF. As DNA, the CDR3 is TGTGCCACCAGCAGAGAAACCACCCCGCAGGGGACTAGGGGCTACACCTTC. This chain joins TRBV15 and TRBJ1-2, with D perhaps TRBD1 (6 bases). This CDR3 region has 17 residues. V was shortened by 0 bases and J by 8 bases, with 22 bases between the two germline ends. Per germline, CDR1 LNHNV and CDR2 YYDKDF (reference sequence).

This sequence joins TRBV9 and TRBJ2-5; a possible D gene is TRBD1 (5 bases). The CDR3 extends over 14 amino acids. Germline V lookup: CDR1 SGDLS, CDR2 YYNGEE. Trimming pared 0 bases from V and 1 base from J, leaving 7 bases between. The CDR3 DNA reads as TGTGCCAGCAGCGTAGGGACAAGCCAAGAGACCCAGTACTTC. It yields the protein CASSVGTSQETQYF. The full variable domain, with the rest looked up from reference TRBV9 and TRBJ2-5, is DSGVTQTPKHLITATGQRVTLRCSPRSGDLSVYWYQQSLDQGLQFLIQYYNGEERAKGNILERFSAQQFPDLHSELNLSSLELGDSALYFCASSVGTSQETQYFGPGTRLLVL.

The V gene is TRBV6-1, the J gene TRBJ2-7; 8 bases map to TRBD2. The germline V gene encodes CDR1 MNHNS and CDR2 SASEGT. The CDR3 contains 16 residues. Unmatched junction bases numbered 10, after V lost 2 bases and J lost 4 bases. The CDR3 DNA follows: TGTGCCAGCAGTGAACGTCAGCGGGAGATATTTTACGAGCAGTACTTC. This translates into CASSERQREIFYEQYF.

In its sample, this clone was seen once. The chain uses TRBV5-5 and TRBJ1-5; D gene unclear. V was pared by 3 bases and J by 2 bases, with 3 bases between. The germline gives CDR1 SGHKS, CDR2 YYEKEE (reference sequence). The CDR3 consists of 12 residues. CDR3 in DNA: TGTGCCAGCAGCTACGGCAATCAGCCCCAGCATTTT. The encoded protein is CASSYGNQPQHF.

The genes are TRBV19 and TRBJ1-5; D is unclear. V lost 3 bases, J lost 0 bases, and 12 bases lay in between. This CDR3 is built from 16 residues. Germline V gene lookup returns CDR1 LNHDA and CDR2 SQIVND (reference sequence). The CDR3 spells CASSIGVPYSNQPQHF. As DNA, the CDR3 is TGTGCCAGTAGTATTGGGGTCCCTTATAGCAATCAGCCCCAGCATTTT.

DNA for the CDR3: TGCGCCAGCAGCTTGGCTCAGGGGCGGGGGGCCAACGTCCTGACTTTC. Translation gives CASSLAQGRGANVLTF. J is TRBJ2-6 and V is TRBV5-1, with D perhaps TRBD1 (6 bases). Trimming shortened V by 0 bases and J by 4 bases, and 11 bases separated the two germline ends. The germline gives CDR1 SGHRS, CDR2 YFSETQ. The CDR3 length is 16 residues. Full variable domain (rest looked up from reference TRBV5-1 and TRBJ2-6): KAGVTQTPRYLIKTRGQQVTLSCSPISGHRSVSWYQQTPGQGLQFLFEYFSETQRNKGNFPGRFSGRQFSNSRSEMNVSTLELGDSALYLCASSLAQGRGANVLTFGAGSRLTVL.

V and J are TRBV28 and TRBJ1-3; the D is unclear. The CDR3 has 13 residues. Germline assignment: CDR1 MDHEN and CDR2 SYDVKM. The germline V and J ends were trimmed by 2 bases and 6 bases, with 8 bases remaining between them. Here the CDR3 reads CASSLTLTNTIYF. Written as DNA, the CDR3 is TGTGCCAGCAGTTTAACCCTTACAAACACCATATATTTT.

V gene TRBV11-2 combines with J gene TRBJ2-3, with 12 nucleotides matching TRBD2. The CDR3 has 18 amino acids. Germline V gene lookup returns CDR1 SGHAT and CDR2 FQNNGV. V lost 5 bases to trimming and J lost 0 bases; unmatched junction nucleotides: 9. CDR3 DNA: TGTGCCAGCAGCCTCGTGCTAGCGGGAGGGCCCAGCACAGATACGCAGTATTTT. Protein sequence: CASSLVLAGGPSTDTQYF.

V gene TRBV7-9 combines with J gene TRBJ2-7; 7 positions match TRBD1. Unmatched junction bases numbered 11, after V lost 0 bases and J lost 3 bases. The CDR3 spans 17 residues. Germline values: CDR1 SEHNR, CDR2 FQNEAQ (reference sequence). CDR3 nucleotides: TGTGCCAGCAGCTTAGCGAATACCCCCGGGACAGACTACGAGCAGTACTTC. This encodes CASSLANTPGTDYEQYF.

The V gene is TRBV27, the J gene TRBJ2-7, with D unclear. V dropped 2 bases and J dropped 3 bases, with 11 bases sitting between them. The CDR3 covers 14 residues. Looked up from germline, CDR1 is MNHEY and CDR2 is SMNVEV (reference sequence). Here the CDR3 reads CASSLKSDRYEQYF. DNA for the CDR3: TGTGCCAGCAGTTTAAAGTCAGACCGCTACGAGCAGTACTTC.